This paragraph reports one TCR beta chain. The data stem from a study of read filtering for tumor transcriptome and immune sequencing. The wider study: TCR-mapped reads were about 4.05 to 10.27 million with IR-seq versus about 85 to 1,300 with RNA-seq.

Molecular barcoded adaptors covering alpha/delta and beta/gamma chains were used on 400 ng RNA. Each CDR3 protein is one row after TCRdb ran MiXCR on the reads. The sample lists tens of thousands of distinct CDR3 sequences; approximately 13% were seen once. Germline CDR1 and CDR2: WSHSY and SAAADI. The CDR3 extends over 15 amino acids. The trim removed 5 bases at V and 2 bases at J, leaving 2 bases unmatched. Every patient had bone marrow sampled while the disease was active. The sample consisted of a population of CD138-negative cells sorted from bone marrow. This TCR was sampled from a donor at least 40 years old with multiple myeloma. V gene TRBV10-2 combines with J gene TRBJ2-3; 12 bases map to TRBD2. The CDR3 loop is CASSTSGRHTDTQYF. The CDR3 DNA reads TGCGCCAGCAGTACTAGCGGGAGGCACACAGATACGCAGTATTTT.